The sequence of this T cell receptor (beta chain) was determined in a study of T cell responses to AZD1222 COVID-19 vaccine. General study results and limits: Spike-specific TCR breadth and depth went up after people got two AZD1222 doses. Of spike-specific TCRs, nearly half reportedly target regions left unmutated in variants. It should be noted that donors were predominantly white British and more often female, and clonal diversity was possibly underestimated.

Clones were sequenced by immunoSEQ multiplex PCR, and TCRdb holds only the in-frame ones, with some missing. The data hold around 140,000 clones, with roughly 92% observed a single time. For this clone: Its specificity is unknown.

Second doses at about 4 or about 12 weeks were pooled. The TCR was taken from an adult who received the AZD1222 COVID-19 vaccine. The material sequenced was peripheral blood, taken 28 days after the second AZD1222 dose.

The CDR3, as DNA: TGCGCCAGCAGCTTGGATCCAGGGGGGACTAATGAAAAACTGTTTTTT. Residues: CASSLDPGGTNEKLFF. The rearrangement joins TRBV5-1 to TRBJ1-4; 7 nucleotides align to TRBD1. The trim removed 0 bases at V and 2 bases at J, leaving 4 bases unmatched. Germline V lookup: CDR1 SGHRS, CDR2 YFSETQ. This CDR3 region has 16 residues.